This TCR beta chain was recorded in a study of blood T cells in healthy people across ages. Whole-study results and caveats: Estimated diversity, derived from one million T cells, was regarded as an underestimate. Whereas aged donors had fewer naive CD4+ cells, long-lived donors had more of them and higher diversity.

With 8 bases removed from V and 3 bases from J, the gap between germline ends came to 13 bases. The V gene's germline CDR1 is MNHNS and CDR2 SASEGT. The CDR3 covers 14 residues. This clonotype has a handful of counts. Its antigen is unknown. Sample-barcoded 5' priming and a J-beta primer mix drove a second PCR of roughly 6 to 12 cycles. TCRdb reprocessed the 5' RACE reads via MiXCR and lists one record per CDR3 protein. The table lists 500,000 to 550,000 distinct CDR3 sequences, around 24% of them singletons. This sample was shared with a second study, whose subject was T cells of mothers and their children. That work adds: Samples were obtained from a few healthy Caucasian mothers and their six children. There were over 9.5 million TCR beta CDR3 reads from each mother and around 2.9 million from each child.

This chain joins TRBV6-1 and TRBJ2-2; a weak D match, TRBD2 (6 bases). The TCR sequence derives from a boy aged 10-17 years in good health. Sequencing was performed on blood. This chain's CDR3 is CASPGTGDTGELFF. The DNA for the CDR3 is TGTGCCAGCCCAGGCACGGGAGACACCGGGGAGCTGTTTTTT.